The clone carrying this TCR beta chain has just a few counts. Its specificity is unknown. This entry is derived from a study of CD8+ T cells in alopecia areata. Treatment denoted: oral pan-JAK inhibitor, 5-10 mg twice daily. Sorting separated CD4+ and CD8+ T cells out of PBMCs. Broader study findings: Researchers reported that TCR sharing among patients proved less clear than in mice, possibly HLA-linked.

Isolated RNA was reverse transcribed into cDNA used as the sequencing template. Only in-frame clones appear in the TCRdb table, and some are missing; sequencing was by immunoSEQ multiplex PCR. This sample has over 85,000 clones, with about 58% found just once. CDR3 length: 17 residues. Between the trimmed V and J ends, which lost 0 bases and 0 bases, there was a span of 12 bases. Germline CDR1 MGHRA, CDR2 YSYEKL. This specimen was CD8+ T cells sorted from blood, taken at week 4, from a patient treated with tofacitinib. This TCR derives from a human donor with alopecia areata. V and J are TRBV4-1 and TRBJ2-1, with TRBD1 as a possible D gene (6 bases). CDR3 in amino acids: CASSQEPTGISYNEQFF. CDR3 DNA sequence: TGCGCCAGCAGCCAAGAGCCTACAGGGATCTCCTACAATGAGCAGTTCTTC.